These 26 T cell receptor beta chains were all obtained from the same sample, sequenced in a study of early T cells in non-severe SARS-CoV-2 infection. Each CDR3 protein gets one entry after TCRdb re-called the 5' RACE reads with MiXCR. Here the sample spans 70,000 to 85,000 distinct CDR3 sequences, more than 4% being singletons. This material consisted of whole blood, taken at baseline. All receptors derive from an adult who was a healthcare worker with PCR-confirmed SARS-CoV-2 infection or an uninfected control (not recorded which).

A few counts support this clonotype. J is TRBJ2-7 and V is TRBV27, with 9 bases identical to TRBD2. The CDR3 runs 13 residues. J gave up 4 bases and V 5 bases, and 3 bases lay outside the gene matches. In germline, CDR1 is MNHEY, CDR2 SMNVEV (reference sequence). The CDR3 spells CASSEREDYEQYF. CDR3 nucleotide sequence: TGTGCCAGCAGTGAGCGGGAGGATTACGAGCAGTACTTC.

This clonotype came up a few times. This chain connects TRBV5-1 to TRBJ2-7, with TRBD2 identical over 11 bases. This CDR3 is 15 amino acids long. With V trimmed by 4 bases and J by 5 bases, 8 bases remained unmatched. Germline V gene data show CDR1 as SGHRS and CDR2 as YFSETQ. CDR3 amino acids: CASSPLTSGSNEQYF. CDR3 bases: TGCGCCAGCAGCCCCCTTACTAGCGGGAGTAACGAGCAGTACTTC.

The chain joins TRBV12-3 or TRBV12-4 to TRBJ2-3; the match to TRBD2 covers 7 bases. This CDR3 is 13 amino acids long. J lost 5 bases, V lost 6 bases, and 5 bases had no gene match. CDR3 residues: CASSGRSVDTQYF. The CDR3 DNA reads TGTGCCAGCAGCGGGAGGAGTGTAGATACGCAGTATTTT.

The V call is TRBV10-3, the J call TRBJ1-6; 8 bases line up with TRBD1. V lost 6 bases to trimming and J lost 6 bases; unmatched junction nucleotides: 10. This CDR3 spans 16 amino acids. The V gene's germline CDR1 is ENHRY and CDR2 SYGVKD. CDR3 bases: TGTGCCATCAGGGGTGACAGGGGCGAGCGTAATTCACCCCTCCACTTT. This translates into CAIRGDRGERNSPLHF.

For the CDR3, the DNA is TGTGCCAGCAGCTTAAGAGGCCTAGCGGGAGGGCCTTCTTGGGATGAGCAGTTCTTC. This gives the protein CASSLRGLAGGPSWDEQFF. This chain joins TRBV7-6 and TRBJ2-1; 12 nucleotides align to TRBD2. Germline V gene data show CDR1 as SGHVS and CDR2 as FNYEAQ. The CDR3 runs 19 residues. With 2 bases clipped from V and 8 bases from J, the junction kept 16 bases outside the gene matches.

This clonotype was seen ten or more times. The V and J genes are TRBV11-2 and TRBJ2-2; D is ambiguous. The CDR3 consists of 16 residues. The ends were cut back, 5 bases at V and 0 bases at J, with 13 bases in the middle. CDR1 SGHAT and CDR2 FQNNGV come from the germline V gene. CDR3: CASSPDTLTNTGELFF. As DNA, the CDR3 is TGTGCCAGCAGCCCCGACACACTGACGAACACCGGGGAGCTGTTTTTT.

This chain connects TRBV12-3 or TRBV12-4 to TRBJ2-5; 8 bases are shared with TRBD2. The V gene end was trimmed by 1 base and the J gene end by 4 bases; junction bases not matched to a gene: 2. This CDR3 comprises 14 residues. The CDR3 loop is CASSLGAGGETQYF. Here the CDR3 DNA reads TGTGCCAGCAGTTTAGGGGCGGGAGGAGAGACCCAGTACTTC.

V usage is TRBV5-4 and J usage is TRBJ2-3; D call uncertain. CDR3 length equals 15 residues. Germline lookup yields CDR1 SGHNT and CDR2 YYREEE (reference sequence). V dropped 7 bases and J dropped 7 bases, with 22 bases sitting between them. The CDR3 DNA follows: TGTGCCAGCCCCCCCCGGGCGGCCTTTGCGAATACGCAGTATTTT. It translates to CASPPRAAFANTQYF.

This clonotype was counted many times. The chain is built from TRBV19 and TRBJ2-6, with D unclear. There are 14 residues in the CDR3. In germline, CDR1 is LNHDA, CDR2 SQIVND (reference sequence). V lost 5 bases, J lost 4 bases, and 9 bases lay in between. CDR3 loop: CASSPGAGANVLTF. The CDR3, as DNA: TGTGCCAGTAGTCCAGGAGCCGGGGCCAACGTCCTGACTTTC.

This clonotype was recorded at least ten times. The rearrangement joins TRBV12-3 or TRBV12-4 to TRBJ2-3; 9 bases are shared with TRBD2. The CDR3 covers 17 residues. The J segment lost 4 bases and the V segment lost 2 bases, leaving 10 bases of the junction unmatched. CDR3 residues: CASSLRGSGRGSDTQYF. CDR3 DNA sequence: TGTGCCAGCAGTTTACGGGGTAGCGGGAGAGGTTCAGATACGCAGTATTTT.

V usage is TRBV15 and J usage is TRBJ2-1; 8 bases match TRBD1. Germline lookup yields CDR1 LNHNV and CDR2 YYDKDF (reference sequence). CDR3 length: 16 residues. Losses at the gene ends were 2 bases for V and 3 bases for J; bases not matched to a gene: 6. The CDR3 region is CATSRSRQGNYNEQFF. The CDR3 DNA reads as TGTGCCACCAGCAGATCTCGACAGGGGAACTACAATGAGCAGTTCTTC.

This clonotype appeared a few times. This CDR3 is CASNGGANYGYTF. The CDR3 DNA reads as TGCGCCAGCAACGGTGGGGCTAACTATGGCTACACCTTC. The chain is built from TRBV10-2 and TRBJ1-2; unclear D gene. Trimming removed 7 bases from V and 0 bases from J, with 9 bases in between. Looked up from germline, CDR1 is WSHSY and CDR2 is SAAADI. This CDR3 spans 13 amino acids.

This clonotype has ten or more counts. V gene TRBV6-2 or TRBV6-3 combines with J gene TRBJ2-7, with TRBD2 identical over 7 bases. Germline loops: CDR1 MNHEY, CDR2 SVGEGT. V was clipped by 6 bases and J by 2 bases; unmatched bases: 13. CDR3 length: 16 amino acids. The CDR3 region has the DNA TGTGCCAGCAGGTCTCGTGATCCTAGCGGTCCCTACGAGCAGTACTTC. As protein: CASRSRDPSGPYEQYF.

The rearrangement uses TRBV27 and TRBJ2-7; 10 nucleotides line up with TRBD2. The CDR3 covers 13 residues. Germline V gene lookup returns CDR1 MNHEY and CDR2 SMNVEV (reference sequence). With 8 bases clipped from V and 6 bases from J, the junction kept 7 bases outside the gene matches. The CDR3 region has the DNA TGTGCCAGCGGGAGCGGGAGGGGTCGCGAGCAGTACTTC. Protein: CASGSGRGREQYF.

This clonotype has a handful of counts. This chain uses TRBV5-4 with TRBJ1-1; D ambiguous. The CDR3 is 15 residues long. CDR1 SGHNT and CDR2 YYREEE come from the germline V gene (reference sequence). Deletions cut 2 bases from V and 5 bases from J, with 16 bases between. The CDR3: CASSFEGTRMTEAFF. CDR3 nucleotides: TGTGCCAGCAGCTTCGAAGGCACTCGTATGACTGAAGCTTTCTTT.

This clonotype was seen many times. The rearrangement uses TRBV4-2 and TRBJ2-1; TRBD1 matches at 8 bases. Germline V lookup: CDR1 LGHNA, CDR2 YNFKEQ. With V trimmed by 0 bases and J by 10 bases, 8 bases remained unmatched. The CDR3 covers 15 residues. CDR3 sequence reads: CASSQDKGTGREQFF. The CDR3, as DNA: TGTGCCAGCAGCCAAGATAAAGGGACAGGTCGGGAGCAGTTCTTC.

This clonotype was observed a few times. The chain employs TRBV2 and TRBJ2-1; 7 nucleotides agree with TRBD2. Germline-derived CDR1 and CDR2 are SNHLY and FYNNEI. V trimming: 5 bases; J trimming: 10 bases; junction bases outside the gene matches: 17. This CDR3 contains 16 residues. The CDR3 bases are TGTGCCAGCAGTTACGGTCTTGGGAGGAGCGGGGTAGAGCAGTTCTTC. Protein sequence: CASSYGLGRSGVEQFF. Supplemented by reference TRBV2 and TRBJ2-1, the full variable domain reads EPEVTQTPSHQVTQMGQEVILRCVPISNHLYFYWYRQILGQKVEFLVSFYNNEISEKSEIFDDQFSVERPDGSNFTLKIRSTKLEDSAMYFCASSYGLGRSGVEQFFGPGTRLTVL.

This clonotype was seen at least ten times. The chain recombines TRBV15 with TRBJ1-5; D is uncertain. The CDR3 extends over 13 amino acids. V shed 5 bases and J shed 8 bases, with 13 bases lying between them. Germline values: CDR1 LNHNV, CDR2 YYDKDF (reference sequence). CDR3 in DNA: TGTGCCACCAGCTCGGGGAAAAGTAAGCCCCAGCATTTT. As protein: CATSSGKSKPQHF.

This clonotype came up many times. The J gene is TRBJ2-7, the V gene TRBV29-1; 9 bases map to TRBD1. The CDR3 totals 14 residues. Trimming cost V 1 base and J 5 bases; bases outside gene matches: 6. Germline CDR1 SQVTM, CDR2 ANQGSEA. In DNA, the CDR3 is TGCAGCGTTGAAGCACGGGACAGGGTAGACGAGCAGTACTTC. It is translated as CSVEARDRVDEQYF.

This clonotype has ten or more counts. The V and J genes are TRBV20-1 and TRBJ2-1; D tentatively reads TRBD1 or TRBD2 (5 bases each). The germline V gene encodes CDR1 DFQATT and CDR2 SNEGSKA (reference sequence). The CDR3 has 14 amino acids. Trimming pared 0 bases from V and 9 bases from J, leaving 15 bases between. CDR3 sequence reads: CSARDQGRFGEQFF. CDR3 sequence (DNA): TGCAGTGCTAGAGATCAGGGACGCTTTGGTGAGCAGTTCTTC.

Many counts were recorded for this clonotype. This chain joins TRBV6-6 and TRBJ1-5; 7 bases align to TRBD1. Germline V gene lookup returns CDR1 MNHNY and CDR2 SVGAGI (reference sequence). The CDR3 contains 14 residues. The V segment lost 6 bases and the J segment 2 bases; nucleotides outside the gene matches: 4. CDR3 in amino acids: CASRDTGGNQPQHF. CDR3 coding DNA: TGTGCCAGCAGAGACACAGGGGGCAATCAGCCCCAGCATTTT.

The chain carries TRBV7-9 and TRBJ1-2; D remains ambiguous. This CDR3 contains 15 residues. Trimming stripped 1 base from V and 4 bases from J, with 13 bases between. Germline loops: CDR1 SEHNR, CDR2 FQNEAQ (reference sequence). This CDR3 reads CASSLVIRETYGYTF. DNA for the CDR3: TGTGCCAGCAGCTTAGTCATCCGGGAGACCTATGGCTACACCTTC.

This clonotype was detected a few times. V is TRBV7-8 and J is TRBJ2-1, with TRBD1 matching over 9 bases. V shed 5 bases, J shed 6 bases, and the junction held 5 bases outside the gene matches. There are 14 residues in the CDR3. In germline, CDR1 is SGHVS, CDR2 FQNEAQ. The CDR3 nucleotides read TGTGCCAGCAGCCAGGACAGGGGAACCAATGAGCAGTTCTTC. Translating gives CASSQDRGTNEQFF.

Ten or more counts support this clonotype. This chain uses TRBV7-9 with TRBJ2-3, with 11 bases identical to TRBD2. The length of the CDR3 is 16 residues. Germline V gene sequence: CDR1 SEHNR, CDR2 FQNEAQ (reference sequence). The ends lost 4 bases at V and 2 bases at J; junction bases unmatched: 5. CDR3 sequence reads: CASSSGLADLTDTQYF. The CDR3 DNA follows: TGTGCCAGCAGCTCGGGACTAGCGGACCTCACAGATACGCAGTATTTT.

In this sample, this clonotype turned up many times. CDR3 region: CATRGGGNYGYTF. The CDR3 DNA reads as TGTGCCACCCGGGGGGGGGGCAACTATGGCTACACCTTC. The chain recombines TRBV6-5 with TRBJ1-2; tentative D call: TRBD1 (6 bases). The germline gives CDR1 MNHEY, CDR2 SVGAGI. V lost 10 bases, J lost 2 bases, and 14 bases lay in between. This CDR3 contains 13 residues.

This clonotype was observed many times. This chain connects TRBV4-1 to TRBJ1-2, with D possibly matching TRBD1 (5 bases). The CDR3 spans 15 residues. Trimming took 0 bases from V and 6 from J, leaving 14 bases between them. CDR1 and CDR2 from the germline V gene are MGHRA and YSYEKL. This CDR3 is CASSQDGAGTNGYTF. CDR3 sequence (DNA): TGCGCCAGCAGCCAAGATGGGGCAGGGACTAATGGCTACACCTTC.